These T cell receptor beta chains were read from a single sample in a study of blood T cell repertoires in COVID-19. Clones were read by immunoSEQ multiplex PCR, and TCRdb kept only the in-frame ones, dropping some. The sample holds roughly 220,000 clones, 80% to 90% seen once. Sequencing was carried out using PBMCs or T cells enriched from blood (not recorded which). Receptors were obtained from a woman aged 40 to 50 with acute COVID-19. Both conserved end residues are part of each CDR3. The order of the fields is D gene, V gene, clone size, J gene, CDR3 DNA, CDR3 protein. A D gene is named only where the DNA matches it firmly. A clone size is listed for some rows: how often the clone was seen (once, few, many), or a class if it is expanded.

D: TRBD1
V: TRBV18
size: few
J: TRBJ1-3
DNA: TGTGCCAGCTCAAATCCGACAGGGGCCGACTCTGGAAACACCATATATTTT
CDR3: CASSNPTGADSGNTIYF

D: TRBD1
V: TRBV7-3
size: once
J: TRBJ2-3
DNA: TGTGCCAGCAGCAACACAGGGGGCGTAACAGATACGCAGTATTTT
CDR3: CASSNTGGVTDTQYF

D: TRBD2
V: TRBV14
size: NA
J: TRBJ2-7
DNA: TGTGCCAGCGCAGCGGGGAGGGCCTACGAGCAGTACTTC
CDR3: CASAAGRAYEQYF

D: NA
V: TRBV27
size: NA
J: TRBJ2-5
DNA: TGTGCCAGCAGTTTATCGCGGGGCATGCGCGGGGAGACCCAGTACTTC
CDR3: CASSLSRGMRGETQYF

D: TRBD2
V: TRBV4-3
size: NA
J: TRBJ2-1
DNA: TGCGCCAGCAGCCAAGATACTAGCGCCTACAATGAGCAGTTCTTC
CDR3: CASSQDTSAYNEQFF

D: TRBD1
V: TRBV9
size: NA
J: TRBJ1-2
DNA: TGTGCCAGCAGCGGATACCGGGACAGGGTAGGAGGCTACACCTTC
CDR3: CASSGYRDRVGGYTF

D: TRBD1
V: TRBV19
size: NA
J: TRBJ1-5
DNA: TGTGCCAGTAGTATGGGACAGATGAATCAGCCCCAGCATTTT
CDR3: CASSMGQMNQPQHF

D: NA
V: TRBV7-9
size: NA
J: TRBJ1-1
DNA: TGTGCCAGCAGCTTAGGGTGGGGGGCTGAAGCTTTCTTT
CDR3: CASSLGWGAEAFF

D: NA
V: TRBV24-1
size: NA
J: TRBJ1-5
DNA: TGTGCCACCAGTGATACCGGGGATCAGCCCCAGCATTTT
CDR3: CATSDTGDQPQHF

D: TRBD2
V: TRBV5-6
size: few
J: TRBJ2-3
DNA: TGTGCCAGCAGCTTGTTTTTCGGGGGGACTATCCGTCGCACAGATACGCAGTATTTT
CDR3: CASSLFFGGTIRRTDTQYF

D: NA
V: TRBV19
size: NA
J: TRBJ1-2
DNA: TGTGCCAGTAGTACCGTCGACAGGACGTACTATGGCTACACCTTC
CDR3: CASSTVDRTYYGYTF

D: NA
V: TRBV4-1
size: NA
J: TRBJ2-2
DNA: TGCGCCAGCAGCCAAGATCGGAGGCCCCCCAACACCGGGGAGCTGTTTTTT
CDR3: CASSQDRRPPNTGELFF

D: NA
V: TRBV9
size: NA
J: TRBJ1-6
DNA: TGTGCCAGCACCCTGGGCGGGGCAGGAGATTCACCCCTCCACTTT
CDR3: CASTLGGAGDSPLHF

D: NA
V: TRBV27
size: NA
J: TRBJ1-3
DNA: TGTGCCAGCAGTTTAGCCACAACTGGAAACACCATATATTTT
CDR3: CASSLATTGNTIYF

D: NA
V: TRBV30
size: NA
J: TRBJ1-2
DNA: TGTGCCTGGAGTCCCCATCCCCGGTCCCCCTATGGCTACACCTTC
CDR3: CAWSPHPRSPYGYTF

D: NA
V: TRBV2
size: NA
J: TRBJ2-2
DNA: TGTGCCAGCAGAGCAACAGGGATTAACACCGGGGAGCTGTTTTTT
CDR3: CASRATGINTGELFF

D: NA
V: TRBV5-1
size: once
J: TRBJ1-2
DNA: TGCGCCAGCAGCTTAGGGAGGAACTATGGCTACACCTTC
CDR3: CASSLGRNYGYTF

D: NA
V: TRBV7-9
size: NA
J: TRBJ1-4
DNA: TGTGCCAGCAGCTTCCTGACGGGAGTTCAAGCAACTAATGAAAAACTGTTTTTT
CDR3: CASSFLTGVQATNEKLFF

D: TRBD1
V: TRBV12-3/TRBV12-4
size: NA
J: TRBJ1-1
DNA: TGTGCCAGCAGTCCGACAGGGGCCACTGAAGCTTTCTTT
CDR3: CASSPTGATEAFF

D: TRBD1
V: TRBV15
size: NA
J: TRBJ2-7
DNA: TGTGCCACCAGCAGAGGACAGGGCTCCTACGAGCAGTACTTC
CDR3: CATSRGQGSYEQYF

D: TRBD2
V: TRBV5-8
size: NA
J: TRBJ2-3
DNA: TGTGCCAGCAGCTTAGGGACTAGCGGGGGAGGAGCAGATACGCAGTATTTT
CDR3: CASSLGTSGGGADTQYF

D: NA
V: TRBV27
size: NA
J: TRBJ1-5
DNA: TGTGCCAGCAGTCCCTCCGCCGGGAATAGCAATCAGCCCCAGCATTTT
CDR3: CASSPSAGNSNQPQHF

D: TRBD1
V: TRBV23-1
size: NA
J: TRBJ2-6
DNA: TGCGCCAGCAGTCAACGGGACAGGGGAGGGAGGGCCACTGGGGCCAACGTCCTGACTTTC
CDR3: CASSQRDRGGRATGANVLTF

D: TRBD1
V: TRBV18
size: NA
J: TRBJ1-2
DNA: TGTGCCAGCTCTCACGGACAGGGGTGGGGCTACACCTTC
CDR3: CASSHGQGWGYTF

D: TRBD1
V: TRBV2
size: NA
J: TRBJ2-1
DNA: TGTGCCAGCGAGGCTCAACCCGGGACAGGGGACAATGAGCAGTTCTTC
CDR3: CASEAQPGTGDNEQFF

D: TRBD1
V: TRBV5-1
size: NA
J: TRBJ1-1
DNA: TGCGCCAGCAGCCTACAGGGGCTTGAAGCTTTCTTT
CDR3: CASSLQGLEAFF

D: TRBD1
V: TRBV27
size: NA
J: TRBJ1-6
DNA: TGTGCCAGCAGGACCTCAGGACAGGGGGCGTCACCCCTCCACTTT
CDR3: CASRTSGQGASPLHF

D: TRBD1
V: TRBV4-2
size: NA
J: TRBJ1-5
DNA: TGTGCCAGCAGCCAAGAATGGGGACAGGCTAATCAGCCCCAGCATTTT
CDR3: CASSQEWGQANQPQHF

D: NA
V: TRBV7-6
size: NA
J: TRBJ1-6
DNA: TGTGCCAGCAGCTTATCCGCGACAGATTATAATTCACCCCTCCACTTT
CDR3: CASSLSATDYNSPLHF

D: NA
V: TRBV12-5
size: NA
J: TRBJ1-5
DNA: TGTGCTAGTGCCCCGGCCGATCGAGGACAGCCCCAGCATTTT
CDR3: CASAPADRGQPQHF

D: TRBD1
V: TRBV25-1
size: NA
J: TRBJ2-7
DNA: TGTGCCAGCAGCTGGACAGGGGCCTCCTACGAGCAGTACTTC
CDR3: CASSWTGASYEQYF

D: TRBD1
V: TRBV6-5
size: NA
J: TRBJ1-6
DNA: TGTGCCAGCAGTTACTCGGTACAGGGGGAAAGTTCACCCCTCCACTTT
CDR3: CASSYSVQGESSPLHF

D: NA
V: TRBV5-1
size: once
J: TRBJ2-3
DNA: TGCGCCAGCAGCTTGGTCTCAGGGGAGAGAGATACGCAGTATTTT
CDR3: CASSLVSGERDTQYF

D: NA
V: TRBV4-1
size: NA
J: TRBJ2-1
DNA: TGCGCCAGCAGCCAAGATCCCCCGGGACACCTTACGGATGAGCAGTTCTTC
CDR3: CASSQDPPGHLTDEQFF

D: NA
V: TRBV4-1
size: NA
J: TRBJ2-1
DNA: TGCGCCAGCAGCCATCCTGGAGGGCGGAATGAGCAGTTCTTC
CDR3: CASSHPGGRNEQFF

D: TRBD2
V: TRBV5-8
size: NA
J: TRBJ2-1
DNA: TGTGCCAGCAGCTGGGGACTAGCGGGGGGGCAGTTCTTC
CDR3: CASSWGLAGGQFF

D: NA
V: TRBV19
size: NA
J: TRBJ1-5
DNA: TGTGCCAGTAGCATCTCGGACAGTGCAAATCAGCCCCAGCATTTT
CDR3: CASSISDSANQPQHF

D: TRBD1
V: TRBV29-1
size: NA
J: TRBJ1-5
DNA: TGCAGCGTTGAAGACGGGACAGGGAGACAGAATAGCAATCAGCCCCAGCATTTT
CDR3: CSVEDGTGRQNSNQPQHF

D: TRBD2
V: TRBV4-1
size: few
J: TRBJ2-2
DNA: TGCGCCAGCAGCCAAGAGTCGGTTAAACTAGCGGGGGGGCTAGTCGCCGGGGAGCTGTTTTTT
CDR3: CASSQESVKLAGGLVAGELFF

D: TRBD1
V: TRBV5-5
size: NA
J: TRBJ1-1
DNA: TGTGCCAGCAGCTTGGCCCCAGGGGGCGTTGTAGGGTACACTGAAGCTTTCTTT
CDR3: CASSLAPGGVVGYTEAFF

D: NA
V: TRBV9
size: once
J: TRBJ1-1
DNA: TGTGCCAGCAGCGTAGCCGAGGGAAACACTGAAGCTTTCTTT
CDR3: CASSVAEGNTEAFF

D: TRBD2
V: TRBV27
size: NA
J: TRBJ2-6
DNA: TGTGCCAGCAGCTCACTAACCACACGCGGCGGGAGGGTCCTGACTTTC
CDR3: CASSSLTTRGGRVLTF

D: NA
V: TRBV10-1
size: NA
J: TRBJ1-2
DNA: TGCGCCAGCAGTCATTCTCCAGGGCAGGGCTACACCTTC
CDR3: CASSHSPGQGYTF

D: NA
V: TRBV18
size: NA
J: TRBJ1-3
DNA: TGTGCCAGCTCACCCTCAACAGGGAGCTCTGGAAACACCATATATTTT
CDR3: CASSPSTGSSGNTIYF

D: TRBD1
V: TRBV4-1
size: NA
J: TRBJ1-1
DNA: TGCGCCAGCAGCCATCCCGGACAGGGGGCAGTGACTGAAGCTTTCTTT
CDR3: CASSHPGQGAVTEAFF

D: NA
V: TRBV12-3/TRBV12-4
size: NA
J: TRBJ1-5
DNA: TGTGCCAGCAGTTTTGGACTCTATCAGCCCCAGCATTTT
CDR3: CASSFGLYQPQHF

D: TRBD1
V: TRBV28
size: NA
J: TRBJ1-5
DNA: TGTGCCAGCAGTCCGGCCGACAGGGAAGGCGATCAGCCCCAGCATTTT
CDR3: CASSPADREGDQPQHF